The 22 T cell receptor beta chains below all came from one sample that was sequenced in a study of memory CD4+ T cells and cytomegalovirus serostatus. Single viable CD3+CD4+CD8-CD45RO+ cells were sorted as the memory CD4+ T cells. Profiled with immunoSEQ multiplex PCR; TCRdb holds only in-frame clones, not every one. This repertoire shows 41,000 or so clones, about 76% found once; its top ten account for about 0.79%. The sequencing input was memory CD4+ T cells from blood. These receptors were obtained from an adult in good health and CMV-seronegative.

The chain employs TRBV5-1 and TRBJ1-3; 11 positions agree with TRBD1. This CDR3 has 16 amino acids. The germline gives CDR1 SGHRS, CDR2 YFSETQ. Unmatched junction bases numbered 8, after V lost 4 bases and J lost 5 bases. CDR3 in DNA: TGCGCCAGCAGCCCTTCCGGGACAGGGGGGAGAAACACCATATATTTT. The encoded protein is CASSPSGTGGRNTIYF.

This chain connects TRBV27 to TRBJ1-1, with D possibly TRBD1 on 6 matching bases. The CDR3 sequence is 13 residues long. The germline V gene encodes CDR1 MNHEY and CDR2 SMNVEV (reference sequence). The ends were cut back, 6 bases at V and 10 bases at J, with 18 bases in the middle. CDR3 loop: CASSWGLGALAFF. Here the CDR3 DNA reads TGTGCCAGCAGCTGGGGGTTGGGGGCGCTAGCTTTCTTT.

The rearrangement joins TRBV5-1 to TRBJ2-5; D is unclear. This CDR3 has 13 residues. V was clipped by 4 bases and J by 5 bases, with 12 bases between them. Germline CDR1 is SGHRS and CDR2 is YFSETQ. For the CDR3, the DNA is TGCGCCAGCAGCCCAGTAGTTTCGGAGACCCAGTACTTC. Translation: CASSPVVSETQYF.

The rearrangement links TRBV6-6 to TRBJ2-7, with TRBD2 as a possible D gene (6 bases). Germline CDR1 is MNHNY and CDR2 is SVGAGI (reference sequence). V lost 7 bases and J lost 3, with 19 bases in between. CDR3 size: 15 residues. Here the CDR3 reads CASKQSGRSGYEQYF. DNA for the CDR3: TGTGCCAGCAAACAATCAGGGAGGTCTGGCTACGAGCAGTACTTC.

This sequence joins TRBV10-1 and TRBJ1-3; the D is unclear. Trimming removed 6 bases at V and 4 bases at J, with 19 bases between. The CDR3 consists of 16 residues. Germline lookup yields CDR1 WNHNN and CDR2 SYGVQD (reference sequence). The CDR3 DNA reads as TGCGCCAGCAGACCTTTCGTTTCGGGTGCAGGAAACACCATATATTTT. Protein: CASRPFVSGAGNTIYF.

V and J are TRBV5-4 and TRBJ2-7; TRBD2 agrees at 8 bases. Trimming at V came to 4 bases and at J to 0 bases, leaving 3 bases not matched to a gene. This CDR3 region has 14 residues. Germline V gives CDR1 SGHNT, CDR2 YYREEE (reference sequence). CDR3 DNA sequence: TGTGCCAGCAGCCACAGCGGGAGCTCCTACGAGCAGTACTTC. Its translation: CASSHSGSSYEQYF.

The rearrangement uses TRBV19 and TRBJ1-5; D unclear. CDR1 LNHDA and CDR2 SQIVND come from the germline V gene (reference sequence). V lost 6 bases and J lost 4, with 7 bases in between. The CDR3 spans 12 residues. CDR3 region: CASRADNQPQHF. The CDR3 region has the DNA TGTGCCAGTAGGGCGGATAATCAGCCCCAGCATTTT.

CDR3 coding DNA: TGTGCCAGCAGACGACAGGGTATCACAGATACGCAGTATTTT. Protein: CASRRQGITDTQYF. The chain uses TRBV2 and TRBJ2-3, with TRBD1 matching 7 bases. Trimming removed 6 bases from V and 2 bases from J; junction bases left unmatched: 5. Germline-derived CDR1 and CDR2 are SNHLY and FYNNEI. There are 14 residues in the CDR3.

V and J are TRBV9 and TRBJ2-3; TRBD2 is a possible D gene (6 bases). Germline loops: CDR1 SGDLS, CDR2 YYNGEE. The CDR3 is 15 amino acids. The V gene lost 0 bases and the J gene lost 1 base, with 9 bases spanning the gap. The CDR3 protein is CASSVVASGTDTQYF. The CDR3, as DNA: TGTGCCAGCAGCGTAGTAGCTAGCGGCACAGATACGCAGTATTTT.

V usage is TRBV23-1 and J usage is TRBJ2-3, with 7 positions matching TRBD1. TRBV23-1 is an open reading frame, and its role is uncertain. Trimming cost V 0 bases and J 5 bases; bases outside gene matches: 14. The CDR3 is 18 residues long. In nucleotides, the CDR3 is TGCGCCAGCAGTCAATCGATGTCTCTGGACAGGCCCCAAGATACGCAGTATTTT. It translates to CASSQSMSLDRPQDTQYF.

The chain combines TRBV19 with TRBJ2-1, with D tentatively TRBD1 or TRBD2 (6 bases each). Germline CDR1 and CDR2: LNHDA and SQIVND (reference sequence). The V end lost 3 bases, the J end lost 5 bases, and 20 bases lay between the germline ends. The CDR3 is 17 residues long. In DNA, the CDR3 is TGTGCCAGTAGTATGTGGGGGGCTAAGGCGGGGAACAATGAGCAGTTCTTC. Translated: CASSMWGAKAGNNEQFF.

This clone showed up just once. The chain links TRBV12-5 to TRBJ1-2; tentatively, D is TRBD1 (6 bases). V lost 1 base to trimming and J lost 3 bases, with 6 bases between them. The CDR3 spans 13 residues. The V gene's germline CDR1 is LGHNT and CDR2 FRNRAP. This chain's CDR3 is CASGLGTDYGYTF. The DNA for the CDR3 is TGTGCTAGTGGTTTGGGGACAGACTATGGCTACACCTTC.

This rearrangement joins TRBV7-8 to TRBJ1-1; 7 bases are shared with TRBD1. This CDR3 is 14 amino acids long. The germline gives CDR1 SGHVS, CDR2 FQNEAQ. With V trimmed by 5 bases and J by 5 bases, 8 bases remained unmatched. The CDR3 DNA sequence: TGTGCCAGCAGCGTAGACAGGGCGAGAACTGAAGCTTTCTTT. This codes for CASSVDRARTEAFF. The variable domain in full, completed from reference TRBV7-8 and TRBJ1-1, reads GAGVSQSPRYKVAKRGQDVALRCDPISGHVSLFWYQQALGQGPEFLTYFQNEAQLDKSGLPSDRFFAERPEGSVSTLKIQRTQQEDSAVYLCASSVDRARTEAFFGQGTRLTVV.

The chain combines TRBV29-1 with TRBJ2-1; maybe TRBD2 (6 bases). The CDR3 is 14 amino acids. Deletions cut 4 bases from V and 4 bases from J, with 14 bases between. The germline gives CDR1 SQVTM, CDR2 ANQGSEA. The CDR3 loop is CSVGRVRVYNEQFF. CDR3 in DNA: TGCAGCGTTGGGAGGGTAAGGGTTTACAATGAGCAGTTCTTC.

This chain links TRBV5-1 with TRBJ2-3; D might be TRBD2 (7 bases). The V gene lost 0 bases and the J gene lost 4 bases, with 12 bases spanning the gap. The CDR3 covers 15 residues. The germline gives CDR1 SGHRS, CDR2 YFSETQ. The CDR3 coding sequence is TGCGCCAGCAGCTTGGAGGGGGGGCCATCAGATACGCAGTATTTT. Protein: CASSLEGGPSDTQYF.

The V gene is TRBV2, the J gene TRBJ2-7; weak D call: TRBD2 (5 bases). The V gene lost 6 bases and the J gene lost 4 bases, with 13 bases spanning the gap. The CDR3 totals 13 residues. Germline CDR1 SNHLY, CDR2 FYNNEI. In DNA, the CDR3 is TGTGCCAGCAGCGGGTTGAGAGGGTACGAGCAGTACTTC. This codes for CASSGLRGYEQYF.

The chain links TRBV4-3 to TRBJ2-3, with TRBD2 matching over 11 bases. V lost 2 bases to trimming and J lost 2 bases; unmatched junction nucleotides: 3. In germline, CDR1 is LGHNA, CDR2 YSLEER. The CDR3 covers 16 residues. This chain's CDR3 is CASSQLSGGATDTQYF. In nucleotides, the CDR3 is TGCGCCAGCAGCCAACTTAGCGGGGGGGCCACAGATACGCAGTATTTT.

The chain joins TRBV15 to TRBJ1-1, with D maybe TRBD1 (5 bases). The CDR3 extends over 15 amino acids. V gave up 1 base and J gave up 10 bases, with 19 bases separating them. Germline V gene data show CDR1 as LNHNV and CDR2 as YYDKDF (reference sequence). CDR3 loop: CATSRGGTGLASAFF. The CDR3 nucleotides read TGTGCCACCAGCAGAGGGGGGACGGGGCTGGCGTCAGCTTTCTTT.

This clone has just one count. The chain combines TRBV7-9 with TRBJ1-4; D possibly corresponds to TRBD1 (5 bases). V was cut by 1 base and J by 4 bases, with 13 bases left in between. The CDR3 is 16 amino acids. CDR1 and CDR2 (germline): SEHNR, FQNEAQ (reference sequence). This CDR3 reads CASSLGSGGNNEKLFF. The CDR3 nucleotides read TGTGCCAGCAGCTTAGGTTCTGGGGGGAATAATGAAAAACTGTTTTTT.

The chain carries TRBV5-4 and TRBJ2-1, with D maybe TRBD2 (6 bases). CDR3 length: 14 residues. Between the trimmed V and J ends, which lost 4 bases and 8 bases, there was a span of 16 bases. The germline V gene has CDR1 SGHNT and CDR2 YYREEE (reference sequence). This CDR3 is CASSPVGRLDEQFF. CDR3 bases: TGTGCCAGCAGCCCTGTGGGGAGGCTGGATGAGCAGTTCTTC. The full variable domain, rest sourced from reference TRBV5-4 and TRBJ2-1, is ETGVTQSPTHLIKTRGQQVTLRCSSQSGHNTVSWYQQALGQGPQFIFQYYREEENGRGNFPPRFSGLQFPNYSSELNVNALELDDSALYLCASSPVGRLDEQFFGPGTRLTVL.

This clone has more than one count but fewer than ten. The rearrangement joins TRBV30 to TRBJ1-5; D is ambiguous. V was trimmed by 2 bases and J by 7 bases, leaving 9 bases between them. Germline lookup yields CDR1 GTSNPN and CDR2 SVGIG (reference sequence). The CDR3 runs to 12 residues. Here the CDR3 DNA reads TGTGCCTGGAGTCAAACCTCCCAGCCCCAGCATTTT. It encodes CAWSQTSQPQHF.

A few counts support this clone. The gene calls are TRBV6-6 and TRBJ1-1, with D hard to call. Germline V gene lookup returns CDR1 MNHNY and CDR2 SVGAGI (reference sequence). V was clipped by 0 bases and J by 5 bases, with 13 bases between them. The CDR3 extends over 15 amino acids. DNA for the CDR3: TGTGCCAGCAGTTACTCGAACGTGGGAATGACTGAAGCTTTCTTT. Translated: CASSYSNVGMTEAFF.